This TCR beta chain was sequenced during a study of cytomegalovirus exposure and HLA in healthy donors. This clone was observed once. Antigen unknown. The repertoire was sequenced with immunoSEQ multiplex PCR; TCRdb's copy has only in-frame clones and lacks some. This sample has more than 300,000 clones, with 75% to 90% found just once. Findings and limits, study-wide: Across donors, most TCRs were seen rarely, yet some public ones were widespread.

The specimen sequenced was PBMCs. The receptor was derived from a woman under 30 in good health and CMV-seronegative.

The CDR3 sequence is CASSTSGGAGETQYF. The CDR3 DNA sequence: TGTGCCAGCAGCACTAGCGGGGGGGCCGGGGAGACCCAGTACTTC. The chain combines TRBV7-7 with TRBJ2-5, with 13 bases lining up with TRBD2. Losses at the gene ends were 5 bases for V and 5 bases for J; bases not matched to a gene: 5. The CDR3 spans 15 residues. Germline-derived CDR1 and CDR2 are SSHAT and FNYEAQ (reference sequence).